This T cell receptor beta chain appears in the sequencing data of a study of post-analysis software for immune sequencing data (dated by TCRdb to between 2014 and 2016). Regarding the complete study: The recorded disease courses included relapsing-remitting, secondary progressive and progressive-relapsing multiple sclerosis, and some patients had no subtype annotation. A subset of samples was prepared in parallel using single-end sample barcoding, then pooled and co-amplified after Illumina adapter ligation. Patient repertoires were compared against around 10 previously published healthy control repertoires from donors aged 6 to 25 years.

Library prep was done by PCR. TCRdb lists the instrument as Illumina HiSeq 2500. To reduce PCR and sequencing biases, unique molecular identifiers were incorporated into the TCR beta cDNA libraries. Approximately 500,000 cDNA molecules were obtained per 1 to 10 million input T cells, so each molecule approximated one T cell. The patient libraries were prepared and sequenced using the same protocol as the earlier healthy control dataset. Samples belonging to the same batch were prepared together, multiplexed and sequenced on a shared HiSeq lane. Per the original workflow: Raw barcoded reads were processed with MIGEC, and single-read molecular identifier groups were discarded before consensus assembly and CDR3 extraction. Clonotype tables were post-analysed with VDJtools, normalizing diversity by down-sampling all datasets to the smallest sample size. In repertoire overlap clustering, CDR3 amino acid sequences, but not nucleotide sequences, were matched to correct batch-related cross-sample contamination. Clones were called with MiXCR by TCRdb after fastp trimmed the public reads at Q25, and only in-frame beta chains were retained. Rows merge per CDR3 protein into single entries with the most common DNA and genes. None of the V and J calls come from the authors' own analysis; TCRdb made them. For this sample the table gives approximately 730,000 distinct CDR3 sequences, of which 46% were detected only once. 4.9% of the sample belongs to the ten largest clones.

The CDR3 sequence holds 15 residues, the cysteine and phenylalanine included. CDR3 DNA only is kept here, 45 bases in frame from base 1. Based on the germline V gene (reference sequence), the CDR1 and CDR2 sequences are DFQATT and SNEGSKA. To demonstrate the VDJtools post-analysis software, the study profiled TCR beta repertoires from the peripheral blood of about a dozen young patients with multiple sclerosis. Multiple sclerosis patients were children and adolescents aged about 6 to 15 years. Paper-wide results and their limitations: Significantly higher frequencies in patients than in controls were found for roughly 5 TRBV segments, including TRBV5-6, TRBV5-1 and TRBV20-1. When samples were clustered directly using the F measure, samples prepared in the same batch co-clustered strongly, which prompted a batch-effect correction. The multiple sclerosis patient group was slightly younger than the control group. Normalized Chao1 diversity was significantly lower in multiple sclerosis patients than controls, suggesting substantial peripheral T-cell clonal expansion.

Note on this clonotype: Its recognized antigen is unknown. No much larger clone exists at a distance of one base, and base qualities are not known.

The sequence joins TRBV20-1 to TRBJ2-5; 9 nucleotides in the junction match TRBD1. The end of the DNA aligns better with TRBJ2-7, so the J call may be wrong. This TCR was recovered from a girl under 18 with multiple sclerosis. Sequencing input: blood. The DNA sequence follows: TGCAGTGGACAGCCATTTGTGACAGGGGGACACGAGCAGTACTTC. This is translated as CSGQPFVTGGHEQYF.